Following are 15 T cell receptor beta chains from one sample sequenced in a study of blood T cell repertoires in COVID-19. Using immunoSEQ multiplex PCR, the repertoire was profiled, and TCRdb retains in-frame clones only, with some absent. Altogether about 240,000 clones are present, about 85% being singletons, with the ten largest covering about 9.4%. Material: peripheral blood. The receptors here all came from a woman aged 45-65 years with COVID-19, enrolled during active disease.

The chain joins TRBV9 to TRBJ1-4, with 7 bases that match TRBD1. From germline, CDR1 is SGDLS and CDR2 YYNGEE. V lost 5 bases and J lost 6; bases outside the gene matches: 7. The CDR3 totals 14 residues. The CDR3 loop reads CASSRGGAYEKLFF. DNA of the CDR3: TGTGCCAGCAGTCGAGGGGGCGCATATGAAAAACTGTTTTTT.

DNA for the CDR3: TGTGCCAGCAGCCAAGAGGGGGGACCGTCCTTCTACGAGCAGTACTTC. Its translation is CASSQEGGPSFYEQYF. The chain links TRBV14 to TRBJ2-7; TRBD2 is a possible D gene (6 bases). In germline, CDR1 is SGHDN, CDR2 FVKESK. The CDR3 loop spans 16 amino acids. Trimming removed 0 bases from V and 3 bases from J, with 15 bases in between.

V gene TRBV7-2 combines with J gene TRBJ2-7; D possibly corresponds to TRBD2 (7 bases). The CDR3 runs 15 residues. CDR1 SGHTA and CDR2 FQGNSA come from the germline V gene. V was trimmed by 1 base and J by 3 bases, leaving 13 bases between them. CDR3: CASSLGAGAFYEQYV. In DNA, the CDR3 is TGTGCCAGCAGCTTAGGCGCGGGGGCCTTCTACGAGCAGTACGTC.

The chain carries TRBV21-1 and TRBJ1-6. TRBV21-1 is labeled a pseudogene. The CDR3 length is 13 residues. CDR3 residues: CASSPGGLAPLHF. CDR3 nucleotides: TGTGCCAGCAGCCCGGGAGGGTTGGCACCCCTCCACTTT.

CDR3: CASSHRSGLAGAFYTDTQYF. The CDR3, as DNA: TGTGCCAGCAGCCACCGCTCGGGACTAGCGGGGGCTTTTTACACAGATACGCAGTATTTT. The rearrangement links TRBV3-1 (or the pseudogene TRBV3-2) to TRBJ2-3; 14 bases are a match to TRBD2. The CDR3 runs 20 residues. In germline, CDR1 is LGHDT, CDR2 YNNKEL (reference sequence). V trimming: 3 bases; J trimming: 2 bases; junction bases outside the gene matches: 13.

V is TRBV4-1 and J is TRBJ2-1, with D possibly being TRBD2 (6 bases). The CDR3 contains 17 residues. The germline V gene has CDR1 MGHRA and CDR2 YSYEKL. V was shortened by 4 bases and J by 3 bases, with 19 bases between the two germline ends. The CDR3 reads CASSPRLAGLFYNEQFF. CDR3 nucleotide sequence: TGCGCCAGCAGCCCCCGGCTGGCGGGGCTATTCTACAATGAGCAGTTCTTC.

The genes are TRBV28 and TRBJ2-3; D ambiguous. CDR3 length: 14 amino acids. Germline CDR1 is MDHEN and CDR2 is SYDVKM. Trimming pared 3 bases from V and 0 bases from J, leaving 7 bases between. CDR3 DNA: TGTGCCAGCAGTTTTGCGGCTAGCACAGATACGCAGTATTTT. Translated, it gives CASSFAASTDTQYF.

J is TRBJ2-1 and V is TRBV6-6; a weak D match, TRBD2 (6 bases). Looked up from germline, CDR1 is MNHNY and CDR2 is SVGAGI (reference sequence). V was shortened by 0 bases and J by 7 bases, with 7 bases between the two germline ends. The CDR3 is 13 amino acids. CDR3 sequence: CASSYSLANEQFF. In DNA form, the CDR3 reads TGTGCCAGCAGTTACTCACTAGCTAATGAGCAGTTCTTC.

This clone was observed a handful of times. The gene calls are TRBV7-3 and TRBJ2-1, with 16 bases that match TRBD2. In germline, CDR1 is SGHTA, CDR2 FQGTGA. Unmatched junction bases numbered 14, after V lost 5 bases and J lost 7 bases. CDR3 size: 19 residues. Here the CDR3 DNA reads TGTGCCAGCAGCCGTCTTGGGACTAGCGGGGGGGCTCCCGTTAATGAGCAGTTCTTC. Encoded protein: CASSRLGTSGGAPVNEQFF.

V gene TRBV6-5 combines with J gene TRBJ1-5, with 8 bases identical to TRBD1. CDR1 is MNHEY and CDR2 is SVGAGI in the germline V gene. Losses at the gene ends were 5 bases for V and 4 bases for J; bases not matched to a gene: 4. CDR3 length: 14 residues. In nucleotides, the CDR3 is TGTGCCAGCAGTACAGGGGGGCCTAATCAGCCCCAGCATTTT. Its protein product is CASSTGGPNQPQHF.

The genes are TRBV7-9 and TRBJ1-4; 7 nucleotides agree with TRBD1. The CDR3 consists of 14 residues. Trimming cost V 5 bases and J 4 bases; bases outside gene matches: 4. Looked up from germline, CDR1 is SEHNR and CDR2 is FQNEAQ (reference sequence). The CDR3 nucleotides read TGTGCCAGCAGCAGGGGGCAGGGTAATGAAAAACTGTTTTTT. Its translation is CASSRGQGNEKLFF.

In the case of this clone: Other DNA sequences from this sample encode an identical CDR3 as well. The rearrangement joins TRBV6-5 to TRBJ1-6; D uncertain. Germline lookup yields CDR1 MNHEY and CDR2 SVGAGI. This CDR3 has 14 amino acids. Trimming cost V 5 bases and J 0 bases, with 5 bases left between them. CDR3: CASSRSSYNSPLHF. CDR3 DNA: TGTGCCAGCAGTCGGAGCTCCTATAATTCACCCCTCCACTTT.

The J gene is TRBJ1-5, the V gene TRBV6-2 or TRBV6-3; D is undetermined. V was pared by 0 bases and J by 6 bases, with 6 bases between. CDR3 length equals 13 residues. Looked up from germline, CDR1 is MNHEY and CDR2 is SVGEGT. The CDR3 sequence is CASSYSSFQPQHF. The CDR3 DNA reads TGTGCCAGCAGTTACTCGTCTTTTCAGCCCCAGCATTTT.

The gene calls are TRBV5-4 and TRBJ1-1, with D maybe TRBD1 (5 bases). Germline V gene sequence: CDR1 SGHNT, CDR2 YYREEE (reference sequence). The CDR3 is made up of 15 amino acids. V was pared by 0 bases and J by 2 bases, with 11 bases between. Here the CDR3 reads CASSLAGGRNTEAFF. CDR3 sequence (DNA): TGTGCCAGCAGCTTGGCCGGGGGGAGAAACACTGAAGCTTTCTTT.

This chain uses TRBV19 with TRBJ1-2, with a weak D call TRBD1 (5 bases). The CDR3 runs to 14 residues. Trimming shortened V by 5 bases and J by 2 bases, and 12 bases separated the two germline ends. Germline CDR1 LNHDA, CDR2 SQIVND (reference sequence). The DNA for the CDR3 is TGTGCCAGTAGTGTTCCGGGGGGGAACTATGGCTACACCTTC. The encoded protein is CASSVPGGNYGYTF. The full variable domain, with the rest looked up from reference TRBV19 and TRBJ1-2, is DGGITQSPKYLFRKEGQNVTLSCEQNLNHDAMYWYRQDPGQGLRLIYYSQIVNDFQKGDIAEGYSVSREKKESFPLTVTSAQKNPTAFYLCASSVPGGNYGYTFGSGTRLTVV.